This T cell receptor beta chain is drawn from a study of blood T cell repertoires in COVID-19. Study details: Specimens from acute and convalescent COVID-19 originated in the United States, Italy and Spain.

The protocol was immunoSEQ multiplex PCR, while the TCRdb copy is restricted to in-frame clones and leaves out a portion. The sample includes more than 50,000 clones, around four fifths of them seen just once. Germline CDR1 reads MDHEN; CDR2 reads SYDVKM. The CDR3 contains 12 residues. The V end was cut by 6 bases, the J end by 3 bases, with 8 bases between. The gene calls are TRBV28 and TRBJ1-1; D unresolved. The sequenced sample consisted of peripheral blood. This receptor was identified in a human donor in a cohort sampled during active COVID-19. This chain's CDR3 is CASSTYYTEAFF. CDR3 bases: TGTGCCAGCAGCACCTATTACACTGAAGCTTTCTTT.